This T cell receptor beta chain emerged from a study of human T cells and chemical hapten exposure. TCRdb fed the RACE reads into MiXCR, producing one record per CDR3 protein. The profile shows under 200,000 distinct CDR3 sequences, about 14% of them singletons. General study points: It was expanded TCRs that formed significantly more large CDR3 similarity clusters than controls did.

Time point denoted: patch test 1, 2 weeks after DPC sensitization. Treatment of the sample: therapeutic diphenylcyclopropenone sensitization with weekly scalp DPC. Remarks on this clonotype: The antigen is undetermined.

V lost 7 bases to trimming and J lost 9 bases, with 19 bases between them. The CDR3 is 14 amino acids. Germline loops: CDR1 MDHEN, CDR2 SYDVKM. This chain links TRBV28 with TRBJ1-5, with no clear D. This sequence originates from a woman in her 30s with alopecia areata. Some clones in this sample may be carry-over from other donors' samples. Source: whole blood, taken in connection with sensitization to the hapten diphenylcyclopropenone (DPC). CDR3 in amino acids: CASIPGPSKRPQHF. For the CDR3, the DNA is TGTGCCAGCATTCCGGGCCCCTCGAAACGGCCCCAGCATTTT.